Sequencing of this T cell receptor beta chain was carried out in a study of shared T cell receptors in the human thymus. The CDR3 extends over 16 amino acids. V lost 6 bases and J lost 7, with 22 bases in between. Germline CDR1 reads MDHEN; CDR2 reads SYDVKM. Measured with immunoSEQ multiplex PCR; TCRdb has only the in-frame clones, and not every one. The sample includes about 380,000 clones, about 95% seen only once; the top ten take roughly 0.02%. The specimen sequenced was thymocytes. This chain joins TRBV28 and TRBJ2-1; D is unclear. The clonotype comes from a human donor. The CDR3 region is CASSLTMSGPHNEQFF. The CDR3 DNA sequence: TGTGCCAGCAGCCTGACGATGAGTGGCCCTCATAATGAGCAGTTCTTC.